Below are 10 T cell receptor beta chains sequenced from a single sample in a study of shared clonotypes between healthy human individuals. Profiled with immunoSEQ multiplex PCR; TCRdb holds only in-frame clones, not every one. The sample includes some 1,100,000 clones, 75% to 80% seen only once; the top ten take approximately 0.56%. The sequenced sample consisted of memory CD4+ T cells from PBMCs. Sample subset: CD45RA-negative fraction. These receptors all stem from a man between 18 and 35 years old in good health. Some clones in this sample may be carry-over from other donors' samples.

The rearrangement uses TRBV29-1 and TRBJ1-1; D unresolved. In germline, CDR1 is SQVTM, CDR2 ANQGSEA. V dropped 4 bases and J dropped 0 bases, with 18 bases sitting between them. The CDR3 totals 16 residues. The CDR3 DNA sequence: TGCAGCGTTGCCCATTTATTAGCAGGCATGAACACTGAAGCTTTCTTT. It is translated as CSVAHLLAGMNTEAFF.

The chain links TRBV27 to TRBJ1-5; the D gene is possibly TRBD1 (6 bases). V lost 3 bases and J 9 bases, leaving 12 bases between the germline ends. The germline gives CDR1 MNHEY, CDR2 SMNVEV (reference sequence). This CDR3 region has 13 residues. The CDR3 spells CASSFGGRGPQHF. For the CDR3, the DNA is TGTGCCAGCAGTTTTGGGGGGCGCGGGCCCCAGCATTTT.

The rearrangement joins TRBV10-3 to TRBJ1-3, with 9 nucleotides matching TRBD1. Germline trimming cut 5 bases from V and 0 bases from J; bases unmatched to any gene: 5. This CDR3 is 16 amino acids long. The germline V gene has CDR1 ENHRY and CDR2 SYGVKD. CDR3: CAISFGQGSSGNTIYF. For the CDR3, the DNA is TGTGCCATCAGTTTTGGACAGGGGAGCTCTGGAAACACCATATATTTT.

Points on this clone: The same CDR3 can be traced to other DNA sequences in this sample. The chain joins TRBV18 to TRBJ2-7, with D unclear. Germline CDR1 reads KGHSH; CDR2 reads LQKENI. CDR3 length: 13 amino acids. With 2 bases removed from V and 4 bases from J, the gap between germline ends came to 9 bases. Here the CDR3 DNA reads TGTGCCAGCTCACCAAGTCAGGTTTACGAGCAGTACTTC. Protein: CASSPSQVYEQYF.

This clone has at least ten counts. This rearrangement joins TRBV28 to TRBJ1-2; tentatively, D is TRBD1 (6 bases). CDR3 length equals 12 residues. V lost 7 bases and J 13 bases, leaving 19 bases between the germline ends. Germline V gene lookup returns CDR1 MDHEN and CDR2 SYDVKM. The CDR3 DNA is TGTGCCAGCACTGTTGGACAGAAGCCCGCCACCTTC. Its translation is CASTVGQKPATF.

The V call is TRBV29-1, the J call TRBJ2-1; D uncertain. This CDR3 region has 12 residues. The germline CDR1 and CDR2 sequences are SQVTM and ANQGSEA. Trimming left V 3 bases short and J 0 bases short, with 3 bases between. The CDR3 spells CSVDGSYNEQFF. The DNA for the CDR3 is TGCAGCGTTGACGGCTCCTACAATGAGCAGTTCTTC.

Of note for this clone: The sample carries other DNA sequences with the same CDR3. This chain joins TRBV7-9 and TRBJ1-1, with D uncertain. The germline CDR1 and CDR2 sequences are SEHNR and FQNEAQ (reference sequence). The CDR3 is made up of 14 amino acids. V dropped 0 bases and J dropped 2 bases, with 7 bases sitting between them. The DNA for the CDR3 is TGTGCCAGCAGCTTAGCCCTCGGAAACACTGAAGCTTTCTTT. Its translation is CASSLALGNTEAFF.

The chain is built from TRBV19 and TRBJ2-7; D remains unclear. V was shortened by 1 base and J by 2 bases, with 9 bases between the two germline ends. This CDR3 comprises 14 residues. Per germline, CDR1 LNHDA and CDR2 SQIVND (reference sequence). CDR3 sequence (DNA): TGTGCCAGTAGTATAGCGGCGCCTACCTACGAGCAGTACTTC. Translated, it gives CASSIAAPTYEQYF.

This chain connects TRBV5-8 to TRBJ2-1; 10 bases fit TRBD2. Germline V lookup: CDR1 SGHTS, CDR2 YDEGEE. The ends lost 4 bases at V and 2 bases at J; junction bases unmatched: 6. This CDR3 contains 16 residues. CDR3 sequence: CASSHRSGRAYNEQFF. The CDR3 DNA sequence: TGTGCCAGCAGCCACCGCAGCGGGAGGGCCTACAATGAGCAGTTCTTC.

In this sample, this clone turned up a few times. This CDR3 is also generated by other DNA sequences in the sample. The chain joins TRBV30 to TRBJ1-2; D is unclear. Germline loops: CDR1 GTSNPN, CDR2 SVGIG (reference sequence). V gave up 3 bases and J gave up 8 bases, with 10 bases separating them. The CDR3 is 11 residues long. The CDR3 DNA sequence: TGTGCCTGGAGCCCCTTAGGCGGCTACACCTTC. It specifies CAWSPLGGYTF.